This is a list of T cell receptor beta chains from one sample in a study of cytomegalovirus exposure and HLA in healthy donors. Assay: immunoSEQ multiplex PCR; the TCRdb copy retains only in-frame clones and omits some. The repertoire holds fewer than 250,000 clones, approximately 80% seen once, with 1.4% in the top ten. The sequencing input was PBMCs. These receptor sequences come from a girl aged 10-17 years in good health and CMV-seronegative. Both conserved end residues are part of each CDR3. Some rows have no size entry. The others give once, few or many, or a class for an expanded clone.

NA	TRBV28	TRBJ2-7	CASSTGEVGEQYF
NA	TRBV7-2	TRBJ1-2	CASTSPLTGYGYTF
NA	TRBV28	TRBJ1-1	CASVRFRNTEAFF
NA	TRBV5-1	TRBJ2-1	CASSLVGGGLETNEQFF
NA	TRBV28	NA	CASSHPPLVVGEQYF
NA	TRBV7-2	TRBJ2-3	CASSPQLTNVGDTQYF
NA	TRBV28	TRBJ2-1	CASSSTSGGTPNEQFF
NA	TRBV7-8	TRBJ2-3	CASSSPPWAGTDTQYF
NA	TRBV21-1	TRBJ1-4	CASSGLPGQGLKSPNEKLFF
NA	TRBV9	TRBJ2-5	CASSRGGETQYF
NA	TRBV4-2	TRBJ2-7	CASSQDAGSYEQYF
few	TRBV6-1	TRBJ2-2	CASSEKETGELFF
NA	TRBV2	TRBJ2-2	CASSPVVGSTGELFF
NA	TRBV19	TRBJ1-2	CASSTPTGGYGYTF
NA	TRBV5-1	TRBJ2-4	CASSRGGGATKNIQYF
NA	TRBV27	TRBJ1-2	CASSLSGLRITFDGYTF
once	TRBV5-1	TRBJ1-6	CASRSSYNSPLHF
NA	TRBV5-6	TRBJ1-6	CASSSNSPLHF
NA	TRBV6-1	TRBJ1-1	CASSFFSTDTEAFF
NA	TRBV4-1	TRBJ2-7	CASSQGFRAAYEQYF
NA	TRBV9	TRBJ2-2	CASSERVDTGELFF
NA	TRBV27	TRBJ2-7	CASTSGAAGTYEQYF
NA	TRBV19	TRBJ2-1	CASDGGSSYNEQFF
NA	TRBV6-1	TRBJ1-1	CASSEGLMGQMNTEAFF
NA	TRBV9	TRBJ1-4	CASSAGGKLFF
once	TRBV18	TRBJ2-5	CASSPTGQETQYF
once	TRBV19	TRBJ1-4	CASSRGSNEKLFF
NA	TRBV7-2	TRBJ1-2	CARGTGANYGYTF
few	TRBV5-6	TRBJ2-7	CASSSTGPPYEQYF
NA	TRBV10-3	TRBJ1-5	CATLDRDSNQPQHF
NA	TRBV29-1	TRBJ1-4	CSVEDPRDLKLFF
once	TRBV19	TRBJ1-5	CASRGDNYSNQPQHF
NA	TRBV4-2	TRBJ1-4	CASSRVGQVLNEKLFF
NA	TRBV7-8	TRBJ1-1	CASSLTGTNTEAFF
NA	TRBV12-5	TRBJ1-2	CASGLNSGGPIYGYTF
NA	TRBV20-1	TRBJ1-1	CSAGGRTEAFF
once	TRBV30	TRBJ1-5	CAWSVFGPGFNQPQHF
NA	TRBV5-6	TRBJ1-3	CASSSGTGTYSGNTIYF
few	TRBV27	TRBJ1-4	CASRRDRGEEKLFF
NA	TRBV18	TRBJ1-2	CASSQGQGVGYTF
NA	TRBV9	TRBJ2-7	CASSVDGGGDEQYF
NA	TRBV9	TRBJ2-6	CASSLPGVGANVLTF
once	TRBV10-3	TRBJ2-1	CAISLFRDNRGSTEQFF
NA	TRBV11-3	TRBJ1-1	CASSWMDIKKGGTEAFF